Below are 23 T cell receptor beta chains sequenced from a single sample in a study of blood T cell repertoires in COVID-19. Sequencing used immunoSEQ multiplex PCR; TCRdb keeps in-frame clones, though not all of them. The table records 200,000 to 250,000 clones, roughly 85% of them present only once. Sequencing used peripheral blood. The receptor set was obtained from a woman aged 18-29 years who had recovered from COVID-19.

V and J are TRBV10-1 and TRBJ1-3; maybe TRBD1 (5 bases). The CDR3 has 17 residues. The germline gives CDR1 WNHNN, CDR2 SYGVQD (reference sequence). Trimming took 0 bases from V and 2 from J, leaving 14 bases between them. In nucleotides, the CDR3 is TGCGCCAGCAGTGAGTCGACCCCAACAGGTACTGGAAACACCATATATTTT. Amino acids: CASSESTPTGTGNTIYF.

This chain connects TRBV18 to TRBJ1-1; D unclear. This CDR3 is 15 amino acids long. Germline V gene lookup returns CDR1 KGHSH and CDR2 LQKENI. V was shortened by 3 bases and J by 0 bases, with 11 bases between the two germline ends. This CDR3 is CASSPGLPVNTEAFF. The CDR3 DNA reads TGTGCCAGCTCACCCGGACTCCCTGTGAACACTGAAGCTTTCTTT. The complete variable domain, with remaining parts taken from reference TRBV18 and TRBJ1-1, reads NAGVMQNPRHLVRRRGQEARLRCSPMKGHSHVYWYRQLPEEGLKFMVYLQKENIIDESGMPKERFSAEFPKEGPSILRIQQVVRGDSAAYFCASSPGLPVNTEAFFGQGTRLTVV.

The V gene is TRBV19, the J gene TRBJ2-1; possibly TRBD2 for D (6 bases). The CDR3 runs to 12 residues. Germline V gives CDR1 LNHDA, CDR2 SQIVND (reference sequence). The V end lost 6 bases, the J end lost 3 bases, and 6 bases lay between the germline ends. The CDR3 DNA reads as TGTGCCAGTAGCGGGAGCTACAATGAGCAGTTCTTC. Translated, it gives CASSGSYNEQFF.

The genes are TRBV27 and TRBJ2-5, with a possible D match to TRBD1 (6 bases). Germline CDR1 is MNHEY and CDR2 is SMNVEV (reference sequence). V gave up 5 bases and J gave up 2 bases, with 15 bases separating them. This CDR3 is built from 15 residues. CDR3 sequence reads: CASSTQGLLQETQYF. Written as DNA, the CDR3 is TGTGCCAGCAGTACACAGGGTCTCTTACAAGAGACCCAGTACTTC.

The CDR3 nucleotides read TGTGCCAGCAGTTTTAGAATAACCTCCTACGAGCAGTACTTC. Translation: CASSFRITSYEQYF. The chain recombines TRBV27 with TRBJ2-7; no reliable D call. The CDR3 is 14 amino acids. V lost 3 bases and J 0 bases, leaving 9 bases between the germline ends. The germline CDR1 and CDR2 sequences are MNHEY and SMNVEV (reference sequence).

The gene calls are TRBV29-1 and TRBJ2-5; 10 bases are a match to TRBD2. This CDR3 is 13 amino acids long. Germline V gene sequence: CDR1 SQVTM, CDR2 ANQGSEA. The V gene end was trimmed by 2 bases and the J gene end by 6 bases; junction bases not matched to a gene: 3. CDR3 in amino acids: CSVELAGGKTQYF. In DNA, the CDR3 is TGCAGCGTTGAATTAGCGGGAGGAAAGACCCAGTACTTC.

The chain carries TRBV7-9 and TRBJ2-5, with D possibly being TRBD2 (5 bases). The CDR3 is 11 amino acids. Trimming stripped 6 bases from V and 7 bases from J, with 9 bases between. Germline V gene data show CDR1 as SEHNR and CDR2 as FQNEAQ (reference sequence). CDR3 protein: CASSLAGTQYF. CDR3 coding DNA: TGTGCCAGCAGTCTCGCGGGGACCCAGTACTTC. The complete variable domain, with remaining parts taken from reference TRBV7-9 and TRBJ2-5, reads DTGVSQNPRHKITKRGQNVTFRCDPISEHNRLYWYRQTLGQGPEFLTYFQNEAQLEKSRLLSDRFSAERPKGSFSTLEIQRTEQGDSAMYLCASSLAGTQYFGPGTRLLVL.

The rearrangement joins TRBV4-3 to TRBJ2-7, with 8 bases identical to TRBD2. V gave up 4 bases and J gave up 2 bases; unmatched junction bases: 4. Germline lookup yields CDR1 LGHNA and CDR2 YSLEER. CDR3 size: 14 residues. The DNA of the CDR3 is TGCGCCAGCAGCCGGGGACTAGGGACCTACGAGCAGTACTTC. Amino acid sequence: CASSRGLGTYEQYF.

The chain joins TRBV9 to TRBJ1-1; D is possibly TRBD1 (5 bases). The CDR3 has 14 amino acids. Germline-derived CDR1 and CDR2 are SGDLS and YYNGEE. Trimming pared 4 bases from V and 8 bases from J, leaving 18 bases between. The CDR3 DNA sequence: TGTGCCAGCAGCAGGGACTCCTTCGGGGGGGAAGCTTTCTTT. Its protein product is CASSRDSFGGEAFF. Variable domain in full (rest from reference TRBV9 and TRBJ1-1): DSGVTQTPKHLITATGQRVTLRCSPRSGDLSVYWYQQSLDQGLQFLIQYYNGEERAKGNILERFSAQQFPDLHSELNLSSLELGDSALYFCASSRDSFGGEAFFGQGTRLTVV.

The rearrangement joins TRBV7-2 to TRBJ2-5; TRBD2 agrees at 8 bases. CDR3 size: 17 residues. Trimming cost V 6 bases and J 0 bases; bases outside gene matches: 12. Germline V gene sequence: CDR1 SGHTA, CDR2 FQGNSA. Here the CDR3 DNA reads TGTGCCAGCAGGGCAGCGGGGGAAGAGGGTTACCAAGAGACCCAGTACTTC. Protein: CASRAAGEEGYQETQYF.

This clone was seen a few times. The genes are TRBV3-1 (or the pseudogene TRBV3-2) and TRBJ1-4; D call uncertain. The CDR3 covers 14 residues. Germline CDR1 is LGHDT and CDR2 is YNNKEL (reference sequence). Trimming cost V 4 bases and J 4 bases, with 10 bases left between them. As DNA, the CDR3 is TGTGCCAGCAGCCCCCGAAGAGGTAATGAAAAACTGTTTTTT. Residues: CASSPRRGNEKLFF.

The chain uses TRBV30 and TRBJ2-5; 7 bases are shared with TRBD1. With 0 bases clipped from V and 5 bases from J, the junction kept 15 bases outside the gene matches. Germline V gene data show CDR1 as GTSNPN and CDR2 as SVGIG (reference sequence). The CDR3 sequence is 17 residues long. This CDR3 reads CAWSVHNRGPSKETQYF. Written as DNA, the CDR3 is TGTGCCTGGAGTGTACATAACAGGGGTCCTTCCAAGGAGACCCAGTACTTC. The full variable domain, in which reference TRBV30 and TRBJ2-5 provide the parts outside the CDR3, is SQTIHQWPATLVQPVGSPLSLECTVEGTSNPNLYWYRQAAGRGLQLLFYSVGIGQISSEVPQNLSASRPQDRQFILSSKKLLLSDSGFYLCAWSVHNRGPSKETQYFGPGTRLLVL.

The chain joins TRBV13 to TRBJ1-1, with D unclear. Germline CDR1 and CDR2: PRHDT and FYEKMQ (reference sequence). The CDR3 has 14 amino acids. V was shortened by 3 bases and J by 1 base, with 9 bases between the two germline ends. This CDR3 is CASSFQVENTEAFF. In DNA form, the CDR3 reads TGTGCCAGCAGCTTTCAGGTAGAGAACACTGAAGCTTTCTTT. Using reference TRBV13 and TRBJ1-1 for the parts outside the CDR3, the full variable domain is AAGVIQSPRHLIKEKRETATLKCYPIPRHDTVYWYQQGPGQDPQFLISFYEKMQSDKGSIPDRFSAQQFSDYHSELNMSSLELGDSALYFCASSFQVENTEAFFGQGTRLTVV.

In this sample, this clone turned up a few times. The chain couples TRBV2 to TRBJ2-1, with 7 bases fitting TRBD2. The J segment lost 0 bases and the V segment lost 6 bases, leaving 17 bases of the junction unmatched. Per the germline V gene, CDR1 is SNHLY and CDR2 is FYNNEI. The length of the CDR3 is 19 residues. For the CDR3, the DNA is TGTGCCAGCAGGCGAGCGGGGAAGACTATCAATTACTCCTACAATGAGCAGTTCTTC. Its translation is CASRRAGKTINYSYNEQFF.

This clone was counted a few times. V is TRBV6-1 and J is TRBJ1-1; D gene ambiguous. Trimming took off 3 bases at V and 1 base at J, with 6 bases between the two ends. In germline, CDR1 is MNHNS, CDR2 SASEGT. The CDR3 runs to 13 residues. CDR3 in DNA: TGTGCCAGCAGTGATCTCCGGAACACTGAAGCTTTCTTT. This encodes CASSDLRNTEAFF.

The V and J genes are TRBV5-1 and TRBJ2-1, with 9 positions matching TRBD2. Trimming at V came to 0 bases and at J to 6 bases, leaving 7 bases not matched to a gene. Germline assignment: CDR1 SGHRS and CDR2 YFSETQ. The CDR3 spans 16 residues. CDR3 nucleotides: TGCGCCAGCAGCTTGGCCGGGCTAGCGGGAAGCAATGAGCAGTTCTTC. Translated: CASSLAGLAGSNEQFF.

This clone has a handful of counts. The CDR3 protein is CASSIGLRAYEQYF. The CDR3 DNA follows: TGTGCCAGTAGTATAGGACTCCGCGCCTACGAGCAGTACTTC. The rearrangement uses TRBV19 and TRBJ2-7; D call uncertain. The V gene's germline CDR1 is LNHDA and CDR2 SQIVND (reference sequence). Deletions cut 1 base from V and 2 bases from J, with 9 bases between. The CDR3 is 14 residues long.

CDR3 bases: TGTGCCAGCAGCTTAACGGAAGGGCAGGGGGACACTGAAGCTTTCTTT. It translates to CASSLTEGQGDTEAFF. The V and J genes are TRBV13 and TRBJ1-1, with 7 bases aligning to TRBD1. J was trimmed by 3 bases and V by 2 bases; bases with no gene match: 9. CDR1 PRHDT and CDR2 FYEKMQ come from the germline V gene (reference sequence). This CDR3 spans 16 amino acids.

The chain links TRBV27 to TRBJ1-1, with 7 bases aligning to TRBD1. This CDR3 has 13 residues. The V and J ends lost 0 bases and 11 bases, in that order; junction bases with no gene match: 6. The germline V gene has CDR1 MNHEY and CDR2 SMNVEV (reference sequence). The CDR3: CASSLSSTGRAFF. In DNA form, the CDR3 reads TGTGCCAGCAGTTTATCGTCGACAGGGCGGGCTTTCTTT.

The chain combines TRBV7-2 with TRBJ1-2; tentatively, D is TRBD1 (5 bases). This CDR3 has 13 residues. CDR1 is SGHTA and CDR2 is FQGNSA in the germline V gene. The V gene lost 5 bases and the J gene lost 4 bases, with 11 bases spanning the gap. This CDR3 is CASSHQDIYGYTF. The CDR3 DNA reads TGTGCCAGCAGCCACCAGGACATCTATGGCTACACCTTC.

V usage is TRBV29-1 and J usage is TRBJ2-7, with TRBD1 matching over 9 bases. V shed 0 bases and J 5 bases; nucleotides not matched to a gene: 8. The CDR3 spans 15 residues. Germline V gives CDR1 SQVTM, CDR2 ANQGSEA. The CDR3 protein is CSVEDRRRQGDEQYF. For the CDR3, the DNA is TGCAGCGTTGAAGATCGACGGAGACAGGGGGACGAGCAGTACTTC.

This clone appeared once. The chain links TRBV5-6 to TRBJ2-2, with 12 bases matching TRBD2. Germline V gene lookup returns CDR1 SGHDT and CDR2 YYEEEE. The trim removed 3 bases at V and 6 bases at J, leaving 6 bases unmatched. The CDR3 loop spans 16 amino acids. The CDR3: CASSYQTSGSAGELFF. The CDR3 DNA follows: TGTGCCAGCAGCTATCAGACTAGCGGGAGTGCCGGGGAGCTGTTTTTT. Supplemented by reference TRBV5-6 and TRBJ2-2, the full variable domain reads DAGVTQSPTHLIKTRGQQVTLRCSPKSGHDTVSWYQQALGQGPQFIFQYYEEEERQRGNFPDRFSGHQFPNYSSELNVNALLLGDSALYLCASSYQTSGSAGELFFGEGSRLTVL.

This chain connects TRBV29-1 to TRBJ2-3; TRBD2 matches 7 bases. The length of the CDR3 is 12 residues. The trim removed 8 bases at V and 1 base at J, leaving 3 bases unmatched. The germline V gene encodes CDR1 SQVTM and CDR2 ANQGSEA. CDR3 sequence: CSQRGGTDTQYF. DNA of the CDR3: TGCAGCCAACGGGGGGGCACAGATACGCAGTATTTT.